This paragraph covers one TCR beta chain sequence. Antigen: not known. This entry comes from a study of T cell responses to AZD1222 COVID-19 vaccine. Overall study context: Second-dose schedules of about 4 or about 12 weeks were combined. General study results and limits: Dominant CD4 TCR responses targeted spike regions 160-218 and 743-854. At baseline, seropositivity was found in only 5 to 7 AZD1222 recipients.

This CDR3 spans 13 amino acids. Trimming stripped 10 bases from V and 3 bases from J, with 15 bases between. CDR1 SNHLY and CDR2 FYNNEI come from the germline V gene. The repertoire was sequenced with immunoSEQ multiplex PCR; TCRdb's copy has only in-frame clones and lacks some. The sample holds about 160,000 clones, about 90% seen once. The receptor comes from an adult in good health. The starting material was peripheral blood, obtained on day 0 of AZD1222 vaccination. The V gene is TRBV2, the J gene TRBJ1-1; D is undetermined. CDR3 sequence reads: CATPKGMDTEAFF. DNA of the CDR3: TGTGCCACGCCGAAGGGCATGGACACTGAAGCTTTCTTT.